The subject of this entry is one TCR beta chain. From germline, CDR1 is SGDLS and CDR2 YYNGEE. CDR3 length: 13 amino acids. The ends were cut back, 1 base at V and 5 bases at J, with 9 bases in the middle. This sample was taken from a study of shared clonotypes between healthy human individuals. Donors were healthy HIV-negative adults without recently reported acute infections or vaccinations. Only Caucasian adults living in Nashville, Tennessee made up the donor group. Method: immunoSEQ multiplex PCR; TCRdb's copy keeps in-frame clones and lacks some. The sample shows roughly 2,300,000 clones, around 92% of them seen only once.

The chain uses TRBV9 and TRBJ1-1; unclear D gene. The sample comprised naive CD4+ T cells from PBMCs. This sample's subset: CD45RA+ positively selected. The clonotype originates from a man between 18 and 29 years old in good health. Some clones in this sample may be carry-over from other donors' samples. The CDR3 region has the DNA TGTGCCAGCAGCGTAAGCTTCGAAACTGAAGCTTTCTTT. This sequence encodes CASSVSFETEAFF.